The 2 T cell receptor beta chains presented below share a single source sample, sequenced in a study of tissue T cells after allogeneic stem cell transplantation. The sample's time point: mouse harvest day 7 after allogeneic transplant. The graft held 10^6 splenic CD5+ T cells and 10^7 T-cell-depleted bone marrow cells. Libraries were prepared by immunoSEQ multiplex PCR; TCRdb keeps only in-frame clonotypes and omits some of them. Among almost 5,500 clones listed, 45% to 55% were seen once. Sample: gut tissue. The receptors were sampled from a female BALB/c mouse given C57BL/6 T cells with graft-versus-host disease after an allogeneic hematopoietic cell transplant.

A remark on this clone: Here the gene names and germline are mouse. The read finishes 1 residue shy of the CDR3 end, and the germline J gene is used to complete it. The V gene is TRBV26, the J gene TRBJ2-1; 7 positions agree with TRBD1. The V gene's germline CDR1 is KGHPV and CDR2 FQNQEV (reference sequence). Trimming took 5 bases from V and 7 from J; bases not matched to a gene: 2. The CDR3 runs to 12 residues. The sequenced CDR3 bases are TGTGCCAGCAGTAAGGGACAGGCTGAGCAGTTC. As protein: CASSKGQAEQF. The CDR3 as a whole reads CASSKGQAEQFF.

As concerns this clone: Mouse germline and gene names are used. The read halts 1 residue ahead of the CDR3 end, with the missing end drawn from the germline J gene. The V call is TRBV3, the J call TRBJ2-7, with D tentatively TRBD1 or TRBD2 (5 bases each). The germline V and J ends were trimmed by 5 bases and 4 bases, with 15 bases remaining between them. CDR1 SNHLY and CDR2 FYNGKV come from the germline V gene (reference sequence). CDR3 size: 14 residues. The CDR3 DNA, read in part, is TGTGCCAGCAGCCCCCGGGACGGCCCTTATGAACAGTAC. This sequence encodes CASSPRDGPYEQY. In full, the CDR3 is CASSPRDGPYEQYF.